Sequencing of this T cell receptor (beta chain) was carried out in a study of shared clonotypes between healthy human individuals. CD45RO negativity and positive selection for CCR7 defined naive CD8 cells, a population that excluded terminally differentiated effector memory CD45RA+ cells. Germline values: CDR1 SGHDN, CDR2 FVKESK. CDR3 length equals 15 residues. Losses at the gene ends were 3 bases for V and 4 bases for J; bases not matched to a gene: 4. Profiling relied on immunoSEQ multiplex PCR, and the TCRdb table lists in-frame clones only, not all of them. This table holds roughly 550,000 clones, about 95% found once.

The clonotype was recovered from a woman in her twenties or thirties in good health. The gene calls are TRBV14 and TRBJ2-3; 10 bases line up with TRBD2. Sequenced material: naive CD8+ T cells sorted from blood. In DNA form, the CDR3 reads TGTGCCAGCAGCCAGACTAGCGGGTTTGCAGATACGCAGTATTTT. Translated: CASSQTSGFADTQYF.